One TCR beta chain is described in this entry. In the authors' workflow: Amplification of reference gene primers provided the estimated nucleated cell counts. Sequenced by immunoSEQ multiplex PCR; TCRdb stores in-frame clones only, minus some. The D gene and trimming were derived from the DNA, and the V and J assignments and clone size from that table. This table holds roughly 91,000 clones, 65% to 80% found once. The sample comes from a study of blood T cell repertoires in COVID-19. On the study more broadly: Whether acute or convalescent, the COVID-19 samples came from the United States, Italy and Spain. PBMCs, B-cell-depleted T cells, or T cells were the source of the cDNA or gDNA that made up the material.

Looked up from germline, CDR1 is MGHRA and CDR2 is YSYEKL. With 4 bases removed from V and 0 bases from J, the gap between germline ends came to 13 bases. The CDR3 contains 15 residues. Sequencing was performed on peripheral blood. The receptor comes from a man between 65 and 85 years old with acute or convalescent COVID-19. This sequence joins TRBV4-1 and TRBJ2-7; no firm D call. CDR3 in amino acids: CASSLQVDNSYEQYF. The CDR3 region has the DNA TGCGCCAGCAGCCTCCAGGTAGACAACTCCTACGAGCAGTACTTC.